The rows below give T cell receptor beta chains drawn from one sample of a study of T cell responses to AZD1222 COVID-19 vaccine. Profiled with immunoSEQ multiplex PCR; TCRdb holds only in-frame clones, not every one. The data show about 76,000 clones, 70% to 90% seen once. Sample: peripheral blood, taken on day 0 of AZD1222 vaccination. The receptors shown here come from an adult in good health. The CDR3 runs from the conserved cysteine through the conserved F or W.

CDR3: CASSLAGSLNEKLFF
V: TRBV9

CDR3: CASSLSRVNTEAFF
V: TRBV27

CDR3: CASTWVGRSIYGYTF
V: TRBV6-5

CDR3: CASSYQLDPSEKLFF
V: TRBV6-5

CDR3: CASSARDRGNTEAFF
V: TRBV5-6

CDR3: CATSGYGGQETQYF
V: TRBV15

CDR3: CASSLRGGGPDTQYF
V: TRBV7-8

CDR3: CASSLGQGFADTQYF
V: TRBV5-8

CDR3: CATTPGQGFSGYTF
V: TRBV15

CDR3: CASSSGAAGNTIYF
V: TRBV28

CDR3: CSVAAGTTDTQYF
V: TRBV29-1

CDR3: CSVTGGPEAYNEQFF
V: TRBV29-1

CDR3: CASSLTSGTYNEQFF
V: TRBV5-1

CDR3: CASSFNREGGTQYF
V: TRBV7-9

CDR3: CASTSRGQGPSIFLHF
V: TRBV19

CDR3: CASSWGQFTGTHTGELFF
V: TRBV5-8

CDR3: CASSTSTNYGYTF
V: TRBV12-3/TRBV12-4

CDR3: CASSPLRDRGPSYEQYF
V: TRBV2

CDR3: CASRHQGSEAFF
V: TRBV28

CDR3: CASSLYDPEGTDTQYF
V: TRBV5-1

CDR3: CASSLVRGGLQFF
V: TRBV7-2

CDR3: CASSTGTVTEAFF
V: TRBV28

CDR3: CASSLRLASYNEQFF
V: TRBV5-4

CDR3: CASSVQSPVGGYTF
V: TRBV9

CDR3: CASSLDRSNTGELFF
V: TRBV5-1

CDR3: CASSFPGQGPTNEKLFF
V: TRBV28

CDR3: CATSKGTLYTGELFF
V: TRBV15

CDR3: CASSQQGRWTEAFF
V: TRBV3-1/TRBV3-2

CDR3: CASSLERMNTEAFF
V: TRBV7-9

CDR3: CASSFLGPRSGNTIYF
V: TRBV11-1

CDR3: CASSPRTGAGANVLTF
V: TRBV7-2

CDR3: CASSPLSGGPHNEQFF
V: TRBV18

CDR3: CASSSSLGRNSPLHF
V: TRBV28

CDR3: CASSYRGSGANVLTF
V: TRBV7-8

CDR3: CATSEPGDNSPLHF
V: TRBV24-1

CDR3: CASSEEQGNQPQHF
V: TRBV2

CDR3: CASRRETQYF
V: TRBV28